Following are 29 T cell receptor beta chains from one sample sequenced in a study of T cells in Graves' hyperthyroidism and ophthalmopathy. Authors of the study amplified TCR beta CDR3 regions from RNA transcripts. TCR CDR3 regions were first amplified by RT-PCR with HTBI primers. One entry per CDR3 protein results from TCRdb running MiXCR on the multiplex PCR reads. This sample yields about 290,000 distinct CDR3 sequences, of which roughly 15% are seen a single time; roughly 8.5% belongs to the top ten. Sequenced material: blood. The receptors here all came from a woman aged 30 to 39 with Graves' hyperthyroidism that later progressed to Graves' ophthalmopathy.

In this sample, this clonotype turned up many times. The rearrangement uses TRBV20-1 and TRBJ2-1; D remains ambiguous. CDR3 length: 13 residues. The germline V and J ends were trimmed by 5 bases and 0 bases, with 8 bases remaining between them. Germline values: CDR1 DFQATT, CDR2 SNEGSKA (reference sequence). The CDR3 region is CSAPTYSYNEQFF. CDR3 in DNA: TGCAGTGCTCCGACATACTCCTACAATGAGCAGTTCTTC.

CDR3: CSVERVGGGGGYEQYF. As DNA, the CDR3 is TGCAGCGTTGAAAGGGTCGGCGGGGGCGGGGGCTACGAGCAGTACTTC. The V gene is TRBV29-1, the J gene TRBJ2-7; TRBD2 is a possible D gene (7 bases). The CDR3 has 16 residues. The germline V gene has CDR1 SQVTM and CDR2 ANQGSEA. V was pared by 2 bases and J by 3 bases, with 20 bases between.

This clonotype was recorded many times. The chain has TRBV28 and TRBJ2-7, with a possible D match to TRBD2 (6 bases). The germline gives CDR1 MDHEN, CDR2 SYDVKM. The CDR3 runs 16 residues. Trimming removed 1 base at V and 4 bases at J, with 17 bases between. CDR3 bases: TGTGCCAGCAGTTTATCCTGGGGAGGCCAGCAGTACGAGCAGTACTTC. It encodes CASSLSWGGQQYEQYF.

This clonotype was seen ten or more times. V is TRBV29-1 and J is TRBJ1-3, with a possible D match to TRBD1 (6 bases). The V gene's germline CDR1 is SQVTM and CDR2 ANQGSEA. The CDR3 runs to 16 residues. The V end lost 4 bases, the J end lost 0 bases, and 16 bases lay between the germline ends. The CDR3 loop is CSVAEGGVLSGNTIYF. The CDR3 DNA sequence: TGCAGCGTTGCAGAGGGGGGTGTCCTCTCTGGAAACACCATATATTTT.

This clonotype was observed at least ten times. The chain links TRBV20-1 to TRBJ1-5; 12 positions agree with TRBD1. The CDR3 loop spans 18 amino acids. The V gene's germline CDR1 is DFQATT and CDR2 SNEGSKA (reference sequence). The ends lost 5 bases at V and 2 bases at J; junction bases unmatched: 13. CDR3 nucleotides: TGCAGTGCTGACCCGGGACAGGGGGCGGGGCGTGGCAATCAGCCCCAGCATTTT. Its protein is CSADPGQGAGRGNQPQHF.

This clonotype was detected ten times or more. The J gene is TRBJ2-7, the V gene TRBV28, with D maybe TRBD1 (5 bases). The CDR3 sequence is 13 residues long. Germline CDR1 and CDR2: MDHEN and SYDVKM. The ends were cut back, 2 bases at V and 5 bases at J, with 10 bases in the middle. CDR3 bases: TGTGCCAGCAGTTTAGTAAGGGGCAACGAGCAGTACTTC. Translated, it gives CASSLVRGNEQYF.

This clonotype was seen many times. The rearrangement joins TRBV11-2 to TRBJ2-5; D is perhaps TRBD1 or TRBD2 (5 bases each). V was pared by 0 bases and J by 5 bases, with 13 bases between. CDR1 is SGHAT, CDR2 FQNNGV, per germline. CDR3 size: 15 residues. CDR3 protein: CASSLDSGGGETQYF. The CDR3 DNA is TGTGCCAGCAGCTTAGATTCTGGGGGTGGGGAGACCCAGTACTTC.

This clonotype was recorded many times. The chain links TRBV7-2 to TRBJ1-3; possible D gene TRBD1, 5 bases. The V gene's germline CDR1 is SGHTA and CDR2 FQGNSA. The length of the CDR3 is 16 residues. With 5 bases removed from V and 0 bases from J, the gap between germline ends came to 14 bases. CDR3 sequence reads: CASSTPWGPSGNTIYF. CDR3 bases: TGTGCCAGCAGCACCCCTTGGGGACCCTCTGGAAACACCATATATTTT.

This clonotype appeared a few times. The rearrangement joins TRBV19 to TRBJ1-1; D possibly corresponds to TRBD1 (5 bases). This CDR3 has 15 amino acids. Germline CDR1 LNHDA, CDR2 SQIVND (reference sequence). Trimming took 3 bases from V and 0 from J, leaving 11 bases between them. Here the CDR3 DNA reads TGTGCCAGTAGTATTTGGGGGAGGGTGAACACTGAAGCTTTCTTT. The encoded protein is CASSIWGRVNTEAFF.

This clonotype was observed many times. The chain couples TRBV5-6 to TRBJ1-6, with 12 bases matching TRBD1. Trimming at V came to 4 bases and at J to 4 bases, leaving 3 bases not matched to a gene. The germline V gene encodes CDR1 SGHDT and CDR2 YYEEEE. The CDR3 extends over 16 amino acids. CDR3 region: CASSAGQGAYNSPLHF. DNA of the CDR3: TGTGCCAGCAGCGCGGGACAGGGGGCTTATAATTCACCCCTCCACTTT.

This clonotype was seen ten or more times. V and J are TRBV20-1 and TRBJ2-3; 8 bases are a match to TRBD2. J was trimmed by 0 bases and V by 3 bases; bases with no gene match: 2. CDR3 size: 14 residues. CDR1 and CDR2 (germline): DFQATT, SNEGSKA (reference sequence). CDR3 sequence reads: CSARTSASTDTQYF. CDR3 DNA sequence: TGCAGTGCTAGGACTAGCGCGAGCACAGATACGCAGTATTTT.

V is TRBV3-1 and J is TRBJ2-7; 11 bases are a match to TRBD2. This CDR3 region has 15 residues. Germline CDR1 is LGHDT and CDR2 is YNNKEL (reference sequence). V gave up 4 bases and J gave up 6 bases; unmatched junction bases: 8. CDR3: CASSRGRTSGSEQYF. CDR3 nucleotides: TGTGCCAGCAGCCGGGGCAGGACTAGCGGGTCCGAGCAGTACTTC.

V gene TRBV29-1 combines with J gene TRBJ2-7; 7 nucleotides agree with TRBD1. This CDR3 comprises 15 residues. From germline, CDR1 is SQVTM and CDR2 ANQGSEA. The junction had 12 bases not matched to a gene; V was cut back by 0 bases and J by 7 bases. CDR3 region: CSVEDLAGGSTEQYF. CDR3 sequence (DNA): TGCAGCGTTGAAGATCTGGCAGGGGGTAGTACGGAGCAGTACTTC.

A few counts support this clonotype. V is TRBV4-3 and J is TRBJ1-3; no clear D gene. With 0 bases removed from V and 0 bases from J, the gap between germline ends came to 9 bases. Germline-derived CDR1 and CDR2 are LGHNA and YSLEER. This CDR3 has 16 residues. The CDR3 protein is CASSQDWPDSGNTIYF. DNA for the CDR3: TGCGCCAGCAGCCAAGATTGGCCCGACTCTGGAAACACCATATATTTT.

This clonotype was counted ten times or more. The chain couples TRBV7-8 to TRBJ1-1; D is undetermined. The CDR3 contains 15 residues. From germline, CDR1 is SGHVS and CDR2 FQNEAQ. The V gene lost 2 bases and the J gene lost 0 bases, with 10 bases spanning the gap. The CDR3 DNA follows: TGTGCCAGCAGCTTAACATTGGAGGTGAACACTGAAGCTTTCTTT. Translated: CASSLTLEVNTEAFF. Full variable domain (remainder filled in from reference TRBV7-8 and TRBJ1-1): GAGVSQSPRYKVAKRGQDVALRCDPISGHVSLFWYQQALGQGPEFLTYFQNEAQLDKSGLPSDRFFAERPEGSVSTLKIQRTQQEDSAVYLCASSLTLEVNTEAFFGQGTRLTVV.

V and J are TRBV6-4 and TRBJ1-5, with 7 bases that match TRBD1. Germline CDR1 is MRHNA and CDR2 is SNTAGT. There are 16 residues in the CDR3. J lost 4 bases, V lost 0 bases, and 6 bases had no gene match. The CDR3: CASSDSRQGDNQPQHF. The CDR3 nucleotides read TGTGCCAGCAGTGACTCAAGGCAGGGGGATAATCAGCCCCAGCATTTT.

This clonotype was detected many times. This rearrangement joins TRBV11-2 to TRBJ2-1; D may be TRBD1 (6 bases). This CDR3 has 15 amino acids. Germline V gives CDR1 SGHAT, CDR2 FQNNGV. V lost 5 bases and J lost 4, with 15 bases in between. CDR3 DNA sequence: TGTGCCAGCAGCAGCATAAGCAGGGGATACAATGAGCAGTTCTTC. This codes for CASSSISRGYNEQFF.

This clonotype showed up many times. This CDR3 reads CASSSSGSGSRETQYF. CDR3 nucleotides: TGTGCCAGCAGCTCGAGCGGGAGTGGGTCCCGGGAGACCCAGTACTTC. The V gene is TRBV11-3, the J gene TRBJ2-5, with TRBD2 identical over 8 bases. J lost 5 bases, V lost 4 bases, and 12 bases had no gene match. The CDR3 runs to 16 residues. Germline loops: CDR1 SGHNT, CDR2 YENEEA.

In this sample, this clonotype turned up many times. This chain connects TRBV7-6 to TRBJ2-5, with 7 bases aligning to TRBD2. Germline V gene lookup returns CDR1 SGHVS and CDR2 FNYEAQ. V trimming: 5 bases; J trimming: 1 base; junction bases outside the gene matches: 7. The CDR3 has 15 amino acids. The CDR3 DNA reads TGTGCCAGCAGCCCCCTGGGGGGGGGCCAAGAGACCCAGTACTTC. Protein product: CASSPLGGGQETQYF.

The rearrangement joins TRBV2 to TRBJ1-2; D remains ambiguous. V lost 0 bases and J 4 bases, leaving 6 bases between the germline ends. This CDR3 is 13 amino acids long. Germline V gene data show CDR1 as SNHLY and CDR2 as FYNNEI. For the CDR3, the DNA is TGTGCCAGCAGTGAAGCTTCCATCTATGGCTACACCTTC. As protein: CASSEASIYGYTF.

There are many counts of this clonotype. The chain joins TRBV28 to TRBJ2-3; 11 nucleotides align to TRBD2. Germline CDR1 MDHEN, CDR2 SYDVKM. Trimming took 3 bases from V and 2 from J; bases not matched to a gene: 4. The CDR3 length is 16 residues. The CDR3 DNA reads as TGTGCCAGCAGTTTCGGGACTAGCGGACCCACAGATACGCAGTATTTT. Translating gives CASSFGTSGPTDTQYF.

Worth noting for this clonotype: Being one base from a much bigger clone, this may be a read error. V gene TRBV10-3 combines with J gene TRBJ2-1; 9 bases agree with TRBD2. Germline V CDR1 and CDR2: ENHRY, SYGVKD. This CDR3 comprises 17 residues. The CDR3 loop is CASSERVAGAGGNEQFF. CDR3 DNA: TGTGCCAGCAGTGAGCGGGTAGCGGGAGCGGGTGGCAATGAGCAGTTCTTC.

This chain links TRBV27 with TRBJ2-7, with TRBD2 matching over 8 bases. In germline, CDR1 is MNHEY, CDR2 SMNVEV (reference sequence). CDR3 length: 15 amino acids. The ends lost 3 bases at V and 3 bases at J; junction bases unmatched: 7. The CDR3 is CASSFRREAFYEQYF. The DNA for the CDR3 is TGTGCCAGCAGTTTTCGGCGGGAGGCTTTCTACGAGCAGTACTTC.

This clonotype has at least ten counts. The CDR3 reads CASRPGLAGSGANVLTF. The CDR3 coding sequence is TGTGCCAGCAGGCCGGGACTAGCGGGCTCTGGGGCCAACGTCCTGACTTTC. The genes are TRBV28 and TRBJ2-6, with TRBD2 matching over 12 bases. Germline assignment: CDR1 MDHEN and CDR2 SYDVKM. The CDR3 is 17 amino acids. Trimming took 6 bases from V and 0 from J; bases not matched to a gene: 3.

This clonotype has a count of ten or more. The CDR3 DNA is TGTGCCAGCAGCCACCTCAGCGGAGAGCAGTACTTC. It yields the protein CASSHLSGEQYF. The V gene is TRBV5-4, the J gene TRBJ2-7; D possibly corresponds to TRBD2 (5 bases). This CDR3 has 12 residues. Trimming shortened V by 4 bases and J by 7 bases, and 12 bases separated the two germline ends. The germline CDR1 and CDR2 sequences are SGHNT and YYREEE (reference sequence).

This clonotype appeared many times. V usage is TRBV9 and J usage is TRBJ2-2; TRBD2 matches 9 bases. Trimming at V came to 10 bases and at J to 6 bases, leaving 10 bases not matched to a gene. Germline-derived CDR1 and CDR2 are SGDLS and YYNGEE. The CDR3 is 14 amino acids. DNA of the CDR3: TGTGCCTCGGGGCTAGCGGGACTATCCGGGGAGCTGTTTTTT. It is translated as CASGLAGLSGELFF. The entire variable domain, with the rest obtained from reference TRBV9 and TRBJ2-2, is as follows: DSGVTQTPKHLITATGQRVTLRCSPRSGDLSVYWYQQSLDQGLQFLIQYYNGEERAKGNILERFSAQQFPDLHSELNLSSLELGDSALYFCASGLAGLSGELFFGEGSRLTVL.

In its sample, this clonotype was seen many times. The J gene is TRBJ1-3, the V gene TRBV12-3 or TRBV12-4; the D is unclear. Trimming pared 7 bases from V and 9 bases from J, leaving 16 bases between. The CDR3 runs to 13 residues. The CDR3 sequence: CASTITTRSTIYF. CDR3 DNA sequence: TGTGCCAGCACCATAACGACAAGATCCACCATATATTTT.

At least ten counts were recorded for this clonotype. The gene calls are TRBV7-2 and TRBJ2-1; no clear D gene. Germline V gives CDR1 SGHTA, CDR2 FQGNSA. The CDR3 covers 14 residues. V lost 1 base and J lost 6, with 10 bases in between. In DNA, the CDR3 is TGTGCCAGCAGCTTAGAAGGAACTCCCAATGAGCAGTTCTTC. This gives the protein CASSLEGTPNEQFF.

This clonotype has ten or more counts. The J gene is TRBJ2-1, the V gene TRBV7-9; TRBD2 matches at 7 bases. V lost 6 bases and J lost 9; bases outside the gene matches: 8. This CDR3 contains 13 residues. CDR1 and CDR2 from the germline V gene are SEHNR and FQNEAQ (reference sequence). CDR3 loop: CASRKTSEGEQFF. The CDR3 region has the DNA TGTGCCAGCAGAAAAACTAGCGAGGGTGAGCAGTTCTTC.